This entry is about one TCR beta chain. CDR1 and CDR2 (germline): GTSNPN, SVGIG (reference sequence). With 0 bases clipped from V and 2 bases from J, the junction kept 3 bases outside the gene matches. The CDR3 consists of 16 residues. This sample stems from a study of cytomegalovirus exposure and HLA in healthy donors. The PCR employed 60 Vbeta primers together with 13 Jbeta primers. Sequenced by immunoSEQ multiplex PCR; TCRdb stores in-frame clones only, minus some. This table holds roughly 170,000 clones, 80% found once. The clonotype originates from a man aged 25 to 45 in good health and CMV-seronegative. Sequenced material: PBMCs. The V call is TRBV30, the J call TRBJ2-3; 12 nucleotides agree with TRBD2. CDR3 sequence: CAWSVLAGGYTDTQYF. The CDR3 DNA follows: TGTGCCTGGAGTGTACTAGCGGGGGGATACACAGATACGCAGTATTTT.